This paragraph covers one T cell receptor (beta chain) sequence. The record originates from a study of response to subunit inactivated influenza vaccine. V was clipped by 2 bases and J by 4 bases, with 20 bases between them. Germline V gives CDR1 DFQATT, CDR2 SNEGSKA (reference sequence). CDR3 size: 16 residues. TCRdb reprocessed the RT-PCR reads with MiXCR, giving one entry per CDR3 protein. This table has about 650,000 distinct CDR3 sequences, about 15% appearing once. This chain links TRBV20-1 with TRBJ2-5; D may be TRBD2 (6 bases). This receptor was taken from a man over 45 who received an inactivated influenza vaccine. Here the sequenced sample was PBMCs from blood, taken about 13 days after vaccination. Written as DNA, the CDR3 is TGCAGTGCTAGAAAGGGATATTCGGCCGGGGGAGAGACCCAGTACTTC. Protein product: CSARKGYSAGGETQYF.